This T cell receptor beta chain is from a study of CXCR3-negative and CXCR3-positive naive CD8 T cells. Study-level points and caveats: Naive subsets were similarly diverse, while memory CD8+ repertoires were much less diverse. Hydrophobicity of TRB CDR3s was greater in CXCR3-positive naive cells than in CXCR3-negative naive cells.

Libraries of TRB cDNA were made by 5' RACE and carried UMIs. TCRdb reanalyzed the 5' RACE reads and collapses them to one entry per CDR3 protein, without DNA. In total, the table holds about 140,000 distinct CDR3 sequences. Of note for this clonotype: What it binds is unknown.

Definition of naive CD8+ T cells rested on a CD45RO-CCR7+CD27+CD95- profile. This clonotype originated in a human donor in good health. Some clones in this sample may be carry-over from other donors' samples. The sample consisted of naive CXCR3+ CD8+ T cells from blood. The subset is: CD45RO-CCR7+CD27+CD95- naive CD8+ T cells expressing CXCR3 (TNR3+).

Here the CDR3 reads CASSLRGTEFYEQYF. The chain employs TRBV27 and TRBJ2-7; no DNA is available, so the TRBD1 call from TCRdb remains unchecked. Germline V gene data show CDR1 as MNHEY and CDR2 as SMNVEV (reference sequence). The CDR3 is 15 amino acids.